The next 12 T cell receptor beta chains were all read from a single sample in a study of blood T cell repertoires in COVID-19. Method: immunoSEQ multiplex PCR; TCRdb's copy keeps in-frame clones and lacks some. This sample has about 260,000 clones, with approximately 81% found just once. Specimen: peripheral blood. All receptors come from a man aged 60 to 69 with acute or convalescent COVID-19.

This chain connects TRBV9 to TRBJ1-6; 9 bases agree with TRBD1. J gave up 6 bases and V 5 bases, and 12 bases lay outside the gene matches. The germline V gene has CDR1 SGDLS and CDR2 YYNGEE. The length of the CDR3 is 17 residues. The CDR3 region has the DNA TGTGCCAGCAGTGGAGGGACAGGGCAATCCGGTAATTCACCCCTCCACTTT. It is translated as CASSGGTGQSGNSPLHF.

The chain joins TRBV10-2 to TRBJ2-3; tentative D call: TRBD2 (5 bases). Deletions cut 6 bases from V and 4 bases from J, with 11 bases between. CDR1 and CDR2 (germline): WSHSY, SAAADI. The CDR3 is 13 residues long. CDR3: CASSRGVADTQYF. As DNA, the CDR3 is TGCGCCAGCAGCCGGGGAGTGGCAGATACGCAGTATTTT.

This clone was counted once. V and J are TRBV7-6 and TRBJ2-3; perhaps TRBD1 as D (6 bases). Germline CDR1 and CDR2: SGHVS and FNYEAQ. Trimming took off 1 base at V and 2 bases at J, with 10 bases between the two ends. CDR3 length: 15 residues. The CDR3 reads CASSLVAGVTDTQYF. The CDR3, as DNA: TGTGCCAGCAGCTTAGTCGCAGGGGTCACAGATACGCAGTATTTT.

This clone has just one count. The chain has TRBV15 and TRBJ1-1; 7 nucleotides line up with TRBD1. V shed 8 bases, J shed 5 bases, and the junction held 14 bases outside the gene matches. The germline V gene encodes CDR1 LNHNV and CDR2 YYDKDF (reference sequence). The CDR3 contains 15 residues. DNA of the CDR3: TGTGCCACCTTAGACCCGGGGGGGACAGATACTGAAGCTTTCTTT. Translated, it gives CATLDPGGTDTEAFF.

The V gene is TRBV18, the J gene TRBJ1-3; 9 nucleotides line up with TRBD1. This CDR3 has 14 residues. Germline V gene lookup returns CDR1 KGHSH and CDR2 LQKENI. With 0 bases clipped from V and 9 bases from J, the junction kept 3 bases outside the gene matches. The CDR3: CASSPPGQGGTIYF. The CDR3 nucleotides are TGTGCCAGCTCACCACCGGGACAGGGTGGCACCATATATTTT.

This sequence joins TRBV6-2 or TRBV6-3 and TRBJ2-7, with 15 bases matching TRBD2. The CDR3 consists of 15 residues. Germline V gives CDR1 MNHEY, CDR2 SVGEGT. The V gene end was trimmed by 5 bases and the J gene end by 4 bases; junction bases not matched to a gene: 3. The CDR3 nucleotides are TGTGCCAGCAGTCGGACTAGCGGGAGGGTGTACGAGCAGTACTTC. Protein: CASSRTSGRVYEQYF.

The rearrangement links TRBV28 to TRBJ2-5; 13 nucleotides line up with TRBD2. The CDR3 has 18 residues. The V gene end was trimmed by 4 bases and the J gene end by 4 bases; junction bases not matched to a gene: 12. From germline, CDR1 is MDHEN and CDR2 SYDVKM. The CDR3 DNA reads TGTGCCAGCAGTTCAATCCTGACTAGCGGGAGGTGGGGAGAGACCCAGTACTTC. Residues: CASSSILTSGRWGETQYF. The full variable domain, rest sourced from reference TRBV28 and TRBJ2-5, is DVKVTQSSRYLVKRTGEKVFLECVQDMDHENMFWYRQDPGLGLRLIYFSYDVKMKEKGDIPEGYSVSREKKERFSLILESASTNQTSMYLCASSSILTSGRWGETQYFGPGTRLLVL.

This rearrangement joins TRBV7-8 to TRBJ1-1; perhaps TRBD1 as D (5 bases). CDR3 length: 13 residues. V lost 5 bases and J 3 bases, leaving 10 bases between the germline ends. Germline CDR1 is SGHVS and CDR2 is FQNEAQ. CDR3 in amino acids: CASSRQRDTEAFF. The CDR3 region has the DNA TGTGCCAGCAGCCGACAGAGGGACACTGAAGCTTTCTTT.

This chain connects TRBV6-5 to TRBJ1-5; 10 bases line up with TRBD1. Germline assignment: CDR1 MNHEY and CDR2 SVGAGI. This CDR3 is built from 14 residues. Trimming cost V 6 bases and J 3 bases; bases outside gene matches: 2. CDR3 coding DNA: TGTGCCAGCAGGGGACAGGGGTTCAATCAGCCCCAGCATTTT. As protein: CASRGQGFNQPQHF.

For this clone: Other DNA sequences of this sample code for an identical CDR3. The V and J genes are TRBV11-2 and TRBJ2-1; TRBD2 agrees at 8 bases. The CDR3 loop spans 15 amino acids. CDR1 and CDR2 (germline): SGHAT, FQNNGV. With 1 base clipped from V and 1 base from J, the junction kept 0 bases outside the gene matches. CDR3 DNA: TGTGCCAGCAGCTTAGTAGCGGGATCCTACAATGAGCAGTTCTTC. Translated: CASSLVAGSYNEQFF. The full variable domain, rest sourced from reference TRBV11-2 and TRBJ2-1, is EAGVAQSPRYKIIEKRQSVAFWCNPISGHATLYWYQQILGQGPKLLIQFQNNGVVDDSQLPKDRFSAERLKGVDSTLKIQPAKLEDSAVYLCASSLVAGSYNEQFFGPGTRLTVL.

This clone was detected once. In DNA, the CDR3 is TGTGCCAGCAGTTTGACAGCTAGTAACACTGAAGCTTTCTTT. Translation gives CASSLTASNTEAFF. The chain recombines TRBV6-4 with TRBJ1-1; D perhaps matches TRBD1 (5 bases). The ends were cut back, 5 bases at V and 2 bases at J, with 12 bases in the middle. The length of the CDR3 is 14 residues. Germline V CDR1 and CDR2: MRHNA, SNTAGT.

The rearrangement links TRBV6-2 or TRBV6-3 to TRBJ1-1, with D possibly being TRBD1 (5 bases). The CDR3 runs to 11 residues. Trimming removed 5 bases at V and 4 bases at J, with 5 bases between. Germline loops: CDR1 MNHEY, CDR2 SVGEGT. The CDR3 protein is CASSQGTEAFF. DNA of the CDR3: TGTGCCAGCAGTCAGGGCACTGAAGCTTTCTTT.